The 5 T cell receptor beta chains below all came from one sample that was sequenced in a study of T cell changes during pregnancy in multiple sclerosis. Measured with immunoSEQ multiplex PCR; TCRdb has only the in-frame clones, and not every one. Here the sample spans just under 100,000 clones, about 93% being singletons. This sample comprised peripheral blood, obtained after pregnancy. These receptors came from a female donor with multiple sclerosis, enrolled in a pregnancy study.

The J gene is TRBJ2-7, the V gene TRBV7-2; 12 bases fit TRBD2. V trimming: 5 bases; J trimming: 4 bases; junction bases outside the gene matches: 12. CDR1 and CDR2 (germline): SGHTA, FQGNSA. The CDR3 is 17 residues long. CDR3 DNA: TGTGCCAGCAGCCCTCGACTAGCGGGAGAGTGGCCTTACGAGCAGTACTTC. Its protein product is CASSPRLAGEWPYEQYF.

The rearrangement uses TRBV5-5 and TRBJ1-2; D remains ambiguous. From germline, CDR1 is SGHKS and CDR2 YYEKEE (reference sequence). Trimming took 0 bases from V and 4 from J, leaving 4 bases between them. There are 12 residues in the CDR3. CDR3 loop: CASSLDSYGYTF. The CDR3 DNA is TGTGCCAGCAGCTTGGACAGCTATGGCTACACCTTC.

This clone was recorded once. This chain connects TRBV27 to TRBJ2-1; the match to TRBD1 covers 9 bases. CDR3 length: 15 residues. V lost 6 bases, J lost 4 bases, and 7 bases stayed unmatched. Germline loops: CDR1 MNHEY, CDR2 SMNVEV (reference sequence). The chain's CDR3 is CASRWGDRDYNEQFF. The DNA of the CDR3 is TGTGCCAGCAGGTGGGGGGACAGGGATTACAATGAGCAGTTCTTC.

The chain carries TRBV27 and TRBJ1-4; D perhaps matches TRBD1 (5 bases). The CDR3 consists of 16 residues. V lost 7 bases, J lost 0 bases, and 15 bases lay in between. The V gene's germline CDR1 is MNHEY and CDR2 SMNVEV (reference sequence). CDR3 amino acids: CASTKGTAATNEKLFF. Here the CDR3 DNA reads TGTGCCAGCACGAAAGGGACTGCGGCAACTAATGAAAAACTGTTTTTT. Filled out from reference TRBV27 and TRBJ1-4, the complete variable domain reads EAQVTQNPRYLITVTGKKLTVTCSQNMNHEYMSWYRQDPGLGLRQIYYSMNVEVTDKGDVPEGYKVSRKEKRNFPLILESPSPNQTSLYFCASTKGTAATNEKLFFGSGTQLSVL.

The rearrangement links TRBV7-2 to TRBJ2-7, with D tentatively TRBD2 (6 bases). The ends were cut back, 3 bases at V and 6 bases at J, with 9 bases in the middle. CDR1 is SGHTA, CDR2 FQGNSA, per germline. This CDR3 comprises 12 residues. The CDR3 region has the DNA TGTGCCAGCAGCTTTACCGGGAGCGAGCAGTACTTC. Its translation: CASSFTGSEQYF.